This note documents a single T cell receptor beta chain sequence. This clone's antigen is unknown. No base qualities exist here, and no much larger clone lies one base off it. Per the germline V gene, SGHRS is the CDR1 and YFSETQ is the CDR2. A distance of 15 bases separates the germline ends of V and J, which lose 2 bases and 7 bases respectively. The CDR3 has 14 amino acids, counting the end cysteine and phenylalanine. Only the CDR3 portion is preserved as DNA: 42 bases, with reading frame beginning at the first base. This sample was included in a study of shared clonotypes between healthy human individuals (dated by TCRdb to the early 2020s). Looking at the study overall: A couple of women and a few men aged 18 to 49 years were included in the cohort. For each donor, CD4 naive and CD4 memory were each given three plates, CD8 naive was given two plates, and CD8 memory was given one plate. Blood TCR repertoires of five healthy adults were deeply sequenced to estimate repertoire size and the extent of clonotype sharing between individuals. To increase sequencing depth and limit assay-specific biases, TCR repertoire library preparation and sequencing were carried out by different laboratories using diverse techniques. Per donor, leukapheresis produced somewhere between about 0.9 and 9 billion PBMCs. Results the study describes overall, beyond this receptor: Naive subsets generally had larger estimated clonotype richness than memory subsets did. Sharing across several donors was observed for around 5% of naive CD4, over 3% of naive CD8, about 2.5% of memory CD4, and roughly 0.4% of memory CD8 clonotypes. Pairwise subsampling led to the expectation that sequencing depth would affect the degree of clonotype sharing among donors. Incomplete sequencing was indicated by rarefaction of sorted-subset datasets, despite the large sequencing depth. Because the study included only a small number of donors, the genetic and exposure-history diversity represented was limited. Sampling was limited to blood, and TCR repertoires in tissue likely differ from TCR repertoires in blood. Higher generation probabilities were observed for clonotypes shared by all four sorted-subset donors than for non-shared clonotypes.

CD8 naive samples consisted of CD45RO-negative cells that were positively selected for CCR7, yielding a CD45RA+CCR7+ population without TemRA cells. Donors were healthy HIV-negative adults with no recently reported acute infections or vaccinations. Every donor was a Caucasian adult living in Nashville, Tennessee, USA. Blood was collected by leukapheresis, and PBMCs were isolated by Ficoll-Histopaque density gradient centrifugation and then cryopreserved in liquid nitrogen vapor phase. Purity and quantity of every magnetically sorted T cell population were checked by analytical flow cytometry. Genomic DNA was isolated from every sorted fraction and measured by UV absorbance on a Nanodrop 2000c. TCR CDR3 regions were amplified from genomic DNA by multiplex PCR using the deep immunoSEQ assay. Genomic DNA extracted from each cell subset was distributed evenly over all wells of several immunoSEQ 96-well plates, and each plate served as one replicate. For sorted subsets, each replicate PCR was loaded with 150 to 250 ng genomic DNA, equivalent to 30,000 or so T cell genomes. Purified libraries were measured with a Qubit 3.0 fluorometer, size-checked on a Bioanalyzer 2100, and measured again with the KAPA Library Quantification kit. Every immunoSEQ 96-well plate was sequenced on a separate single-read 150-cycle Illumina NextSeq 550 flow cell. In the authors' own workflow: Because the immunoSEQ output held only junctional sequences and lacked quality scores, the filtering could not match the filtering applied to full-length reads. Sequences were annotated with PyIR, a Python wrapper for IgBLAST v1.9, using IMGT germline references to assign V/J genes and CDR3. Reads with weak V/J assignments (E-value above 1e-6), missing CDR3, stop codons, out-of-frame junctions, or ambiguous translated residues were removed. V3J clonotypes were defined as sequences sharing the same inferred V gene, J gene, and CDR3 amino acid sequence. To compute the percentage overlap between repertoires, the number of shared unique clonotypes was divided by the size of the smaller repertoire. Three approaches were used to assess repertoire richness: RTK rarefaction, the Chao1 estimator, and Recon v2.1 estimates of unobserved clonotypes. Generation probabilities for all TCRbeta clonotypes obtained by the gDNA method from a handful of donors were computed using OLGA. TCRdb holds this immuneACCESS table with in-frame rearrangements only. Some clones are missing; in checked studies, unresolved V genes explain under half, and the rest has no known cause. D and trimming come from the DNA, and the V and J calls and clone size come from that table. This sample gives 2 million to 2.5 million clones in total; about 93% of them show up just once. Of the sample, 1.5% to 2% is held by the ten largest clones.

The sequence derives from a man aged 18 to 30 in good health. Some clones in this sample may be carry-over from other donors' samples. The chain employs TRBV5-1 and TRBJ1-1; a confident D gene designation cannot be given. The sequenced sample consisted of naive CD8+ T cells from PBMCs. The intended sense of this specimen's cell subset or site label: CD45RA+CCR7+. The CDR3 amino acid sequence is: CASSFESGRLEAFF. The DNA sequence is TGCGCCAGCAGCTTTGAATCCGGGCGGCTTGAAGCTTTCTTT. Beyond the CDR3, the reference TRBV5-1 and TRBJ1-1 genes provide the residues; the full variable domain reads: KAGVTQTPRYLIKTRGQQVTLSCSPISGHRSVSWYQQTPGQGLQFLFEYFSETQRNKGNFPGRFSGRQFSNSRSEMNVSTLELGDSALYLCASSFESGRLEAFFGQGTRLTVV.